Listed below are T cell receptor beta chains from one sample, sequenced in a study of human T cells and chemical hapten exposure. TCRdb re-derived calls from the RACE reads in MiXCR, one entry per CDR3 protein. The sample includes 150,000 to 200,000 distinct CDR3 sequences, around 13% of them seen just once. Specimen: whole blood, collected in connection with sensitization to the hapten diphenylcyclopropenone (DPC). Every receptor here comes from a woman aged 25 to 39 with alopecia areata. Some clones in this sample may be carry-over from other donors' samples. Both conserved end residues are part of each CDR3. A D gene is named only where the DNA matches it firmly. Rows give clone size only sometimes, using once, few, many, or a class for an expanded clone.

j_call | d_call | v_call | clone_size | cdr3_aa | cdr3_nt
TRBJ2-1 | TRBD2 | TRBV11-2 | - | CASSPGLAGPSSYNEQFF | TGTGCCAGCAGCCCCGGACTAGCGGGGCCGAGCTCCTACAATGAGCAGTTCTTC
TRBJ2-1 | - | TRBV7-2 | few | CASSPRVGDNEQFF | TGTGCCAGCAGCCCCCGAGTTGGGGACAATGAGCAGTTCTTC
TRBJ2-1 | TRBD2 | TRBV3-1 | - | CASSQDGGLAGEQFF | TGTGCCAGCAGCCAAGATGGAGGACTAGCGGGAGAGCAGTTCTTC
TRBJ1-6 | - | TRBV28 | many | CASSREPGPYSPLHF | TGTGCCAGCAGCCGGGAACCGGGTCCCTATTCACCCCTCCACTTT
TRBJ2-1 | - | TRBV5-1 | few | CASSLAPGGNEQFF | TGCGCCAGCAGCTTGGCCCCAGGGGGGAATGAGCAGTTCTTC
TRBJ2-3 | TRBD2 | TRBV6-2/TRBV6-3 | many | CASSYLAGSTDTQYF | TGTGCCAGCAGTTACTTAGCGGGTTCCACAGATACGCAGTATTTT
TRBJ1-2 | - | TRBV20-1 | few | CSARVISGNYGYTF | TGCAGTGCTAGAGTTATTAGTGGGAACTATGGCTACACCTTC
TRBJ1-1 | - | TRBV29-1 | - | CSVVEGGYTEAFF | TGCAGCGTTGTTGAGGGAGGGTACACTGAAGCTTTCTTT
TRBJ2-3 | TRBD1 | TRBV7-3 | - | CASSLRLTGGVRNTDTQYF | TGTGCCAGCAGCTTAAGGCTGACAGGGGGCGTTAGGAACACAGATACGCAGTATTTT
TRBJ1-1 | - | TRBV28 | few | CASSQRLALNTEAFF | TGTGCCAGCAGTCAGCGCCTGGCGTTGAACACTGAAGCTTTCTTT
TRBJ2-7 | - | TRBV30 | - | CAWRKVYEQYF | TGTGCCTGGAGGAAGGTCTACGAGCAGTACTTC
TRBJ2-7 | - | TRBV5-5 | - | CASSLANGRSYEQYF | TGTGCCAGCAGCTTGGCTAACGGGAGATCCTACGAGCAGTACTTC
TRBJ1-4 | - | TRBV12-3/TRBV12-4 | - | CASNHDRDEKLFF | TGTGCCAGCAACCACGATAGGGATGAAAAACTGTTTTTT
TRBJ2-5 | - | TRBV19 | many | CASSSSGWRETQYF | TGTGCCAGTAGTTCCTCAGGTTGGAGAGAGACCCAGTACTTC
TRBJ2-2 | - | TRBV15 | many | CATSRTGELFF | TGTGCCACCAGCAGGACCGGGGAGCTGTTTTTT
TRBJ2-6 | - | TRBV6-6 | - | CATGDQEGTSGANVLTF | TGTGCCACGGGGGACCAGGAGGGGACCTCTGGGGCCAACGTCCTGACTTTC
TRBJ1-5 | - | TRBV6-2/TRBV6-3 | - | CASSWAQQPQHF | TGTGCCAGCAGTTGGGCACAGCAGCCCCAGCATTTT
TRBJ2-6 | TRBD1 | TRBV6-5 | - | CASRRDRGPGANVLTF | TGTGCCAGCCGACGGGACAGGGGACCAGGGGCCAACGTCCTGACTTTC
TRBJ2-3 | - | TRBV18 | - | CASSPGARAPDTQYF | TGTGCCAGCTCACCGGGCGCAAGAGCCCCAGATACGCAGTATTTT
TRBJ2-1 | - | TRBV19 | - | CATPPRVSGLIYNEQFF | TGTGCCACCCCGCCCCGGGTAAGCGGGCTAATCTACAATGAGCAGTTCTTC
TRBJ2-1 | TRBD2 | TRBV4-2 | few | CASSQGEGASGANEQFF | TGTGCCAGCAGCCAAGGAGAGGGCGCTAGCGGAGCGAATGAGCAGTTCTTC
TRBJ1-2 | - | TRBV30 | few | CAWREIRGFRYGYTF | TGTGCCTGGCGGGAAATCCGGGGGTTCCGCTATGGCTACACCTTC
TRBJ2-3 | - | TRBV9 | few | CASSVDGLSDTQYF | TGTGCCAGCAGCGTAGACGGGCTTTCAGATACGCAGTATTTT
TRBJ2-1 | TRBD2 | TRBV5-6 | - | CASSLSGGPSNEQFF | TGTGCCAGCAGCCTTAGCGGGGGGCCAAGCAATGAGCAGTTCTTC
TRBJ1-1 | TRBD1 | TRBV19 | once | CASSIAPLQGMNTEAFF | TGTGCCAGTAGTATAGCCCCCCTACAGGGGATGAACACTGAAGCTTTCTTT
TRBJ1-4 | - | TRBV29-1 | few | CSVEKQRNEKLFF | TGCAGCGTTGAAAAACAGAGGAATGAAAAACTGTTTTTT
TRBJ2-1 | - | TRBV20-1 | few | CSAPYTFSYNEQFF | TGCAGTGCTCCCTACACTTTCTCCTACAATGAGCAGTTCTTC
TRBJ2-6 | TRBD1 | TRBV11-2 | many | CASSLDRNNVLTF | TGTGCCAGCAGCTTGGACAGGAACAACGTCCTGACTTTC
TRBJ1-1 | - | TRBV20-1 | many | CSARQTGRPEAFF | TGCAGTGCTAGACAAACAGGGAGACCTGAAGCTTTCTTT
TRBJ1-3 | - | TRBV29-1 | many | CSVRQGNSGNTIYF | TGCAGCGTAAGGCAGGGGAACTCTGGAAACACCATATATTTT
TRBJ2-3 | - | TRBV27 | many | CASSLDSPPYTAQYF | TGTGCCAGCAGCCTGGACAGCCCGCCGTATACGGCGCAGTATTTT
TRBJ1-4 | - | TRBV6-5 | - | CASSYQGLLFF | TGTGCCAGCAGTTACCAGGGCTTACTGTTTTTT
TRBJ2-1 | TRBD1 | TRBV29-1 | - | CSAGQASSYNEQFF | TGCAGCGCAGGACAGGCGAGCTCCTACAATGAGCAGTTCTTC
TRBJ2-3 | TRBD2 | TRBV12-3/TRBV12-4 | - | CASTAQLAGITDTQYF | TGTGCCAGCACCGCCCAACTAGCGGGGATCACAGATACGCAGTATTTT
TRBJ2-7 | - | TRBV30 | - | CAWSTGGHGWSYEQYF | TGTGCCTGGAGTACGGGGGGCCACGGCTGGTCCTACGAGCAGTACTTC
TRBJ1-1 | TRBD1 | TRBV29-1 | - | CSVRTGGITEAFF | TGCAGCGTCCGGACAGGGGGCATCACTGAAGCTTTCTTT
TRBJ2-1 | TRBD2 | TRBV6-2/TRBV6-3 | few | CASRTSGGLNEQFF | TGTGCCAGCCGAACTAGCGGGGGTCTCAATGAGCAGTTCTTC
TRBJ1-1 | TRBD1 | TRBV7-6 | few | CASSLSRGRGDTEAFF | TGTGCCAGCAGCTTAAGCAGGGGGCGTGGGGACACTGAAGCTTTCTTT
TRBJ2-2 | TRBD1 | TRBV5-1 | few | CASSRQGDPGELFF | TGCGCCAGCAGTCGACAGGGGGACCCCGGGGAGCTGTTTTTT
TRBJ2-3 | - | TRBV5-1 | few | CASSLDTASTDTQYF | TGCGCCAGCAGCTTGGACACCGCTAGCACAGATACGCAGTATTTT
TRBJ2-2 | - | TRBV18 | - | CASSPRSIANTGELFF | TGTGCCAGCTCACCTCGGTCTATCGCGAACACCGGGGAGCTGTTTTTT
TRBJ1-5 | - | TRBV6-9 | few | CASSKPQGAGQPQHF | TGTGCCAGCAGTAAACCACAGGGCGCGGGTCAGCCCCAGCATTTT
TRBJ2-7 | TRBD2 | TRBV28 | few | CASRYSGGGYEQYF | TGTGCCAGCAGGTACTCCGGCGGGGGGTACGAGCAGTACTTC
TRBJ2-1 | - | TRBV9 | many | CASSVVLGPYNEQFF | TGTGCCAGCAGCGTAGTTCTGGGCCCGTACAATGAGCAGTTCTTC
TRBJ2-7 | - | TRBV7-9 | few | CASSFSTDEQYF | TGTGCCAGCAGCTTCTCTACAGACGAGCAGTACTTC
TRBJ2-3 | - | TRBV6-5 | many | CASSPTVADTQYF | TGTGCCAGCAGTCCGACAGTCGCAGATACGCAGTATTTT
TRBJ2-5 | - | TRBV29-1 | - | CSVGSDYQETQCF | TGCAGCGTTGGGAGCGATTACCAAGAGACCCAGTGCTTC
TRBJ2-1 | - | TRBV2 | - | CASSIADSYNEQFF | TGTGCCAGCTCCATAGCGGATTCCTACAATGAGCAGTTCTTC
TRBJ2-5 | TRBD2 | TRBV4-1 | - | CASSQDLKASGEETQYF | TGCGCCAGCAGCCAAGATCTTAAGGCTAGCGGGGAAGAGACCCAGTACTTC
TRBJ2-1 | TRBD2 | TRBV28 | many | CASSPDPGLAGKDRSNEQFF | TGTGCCAGCAGTCCCGACCCCGGACTAGCGGGAAAGGATCGTTCCAATGAGCAGTTCTTC
TRBJ1-6 | TRBD1 | TRBV7-9 | few | CASSPRGGQPNSPLHF | TGTGCCAGCAGCCCGCGCGGGGGACAGCCTAATTCACCCCTCCACTTT
TRBJ2-3 | TRBD2 | TRBV15 | - | CATSRSGASTDTQYF | TGTGCCACCAGCAGGAGCGGGGCTAGCACAGATACGCAGTATTTT
TRBJ2-7 | TRBD2 | TRBV18 | many | CASSPTSGSSYEQYF | TGTGCCAGCTCACCGACCAGCGGGAGCTCCTACGAGCAGTACTTC
TRBJ2-3 | - | TRBV20-1 | few | CSARPTDTQYF | TGCAGTGCTAGGCCCACAGATACGCAGTATTTT